A selection of T cell receptor beta chains follows, all from one sample in a study of CD8 T cells in Susac syndrome. MiXCR, applied by TCRdb to the immunoSEQ multiplex PCR reads, yields one record per CDR3 protein. The sample consists of about 300,000 distinct CDR3 sequences, about 91% of them appearing once. The specimen sequenced was CD4+ T cells from PBMCs. These receptors all come from a human donor with multiple sclerosis. The CDR3 runs from the conserved cysteine through the conserved F or W. Not every row has a clone size; where given, it reads once, few, many or a size class.

v_gene,abundance,j_gene,CDR3aa
TRBV7-9,.,TRBJ1-3,CASSQTVQGGNTIYF
TRBV2,.,TRBJ1-2,CASKGDAPGGYTF
TRBV30,.,TRBJ1-1,CAGGTTQGQNTEAFF
TRBV20-1,.,TRBJ2-7,CSARDRGRPYEQYF
TRBV10-3,.,TRBJ2-2,CAISESELLATTGELFF
TRBV6-6,.,TRBJ1-4,CASSSTVEKLFF
TRBV12-3/TRBV12-4,.,TRBJ2-2,CAVGRGTGELFF
TRBV7-9,.,TRBJ2-5,CASSLAMTGTGGSGETQYF
TRBV5-1,.,TRBJ1-6,CASSMRGSYNSPLHF
TRBV7-2,.,TRBJ2-7,CASSDTSGSSYEQYF
TRBV4-3,.,TRBJ2-2,CASSQLHSADTGELFF
TRBV7-9,.,TRBJ2-5,CASSPIEGGKTQYF
TRBV12-3/TRBV12-4,.,TRBJ2-7,CASSLVPAGSEQYF
TRBV7-9,.,TRBJ2-1,CASSHPRGNNEQFF
TRBV11-3,.,TRBJ1-2,CASSFFGGGVYGYTF
TRBV5-1,.,TRBJ2-7,CASSLAHGEQYF
TRBV20-1,.,TRBJ2-2,CSASSQGYTGELFF
TRBV2,.,TRBJ2-1,CASSEDLAGDEQFF
TRBV5-1,.,TRBJ2-7,CASRYSGSTTYEQYF
TRBV12-3/TRBV12-4,.,TRBJ1-5,CASSWGTGQPQHF
TRBV18,.,TRBJ1-2,CASSTAQGNYGYTF
TRBV9,.,TRBJ2-2,CASSAYDSPPGELFF
TRBV29-1,.,TRBJ2-6,CSAGLAAGANVLTF
TRBV20-1,.,TRBJ2-5,CSAGRGRETQYF
TRBV2,.,TRBJ2-1,CASIGGAYNEQFF
TRBV6-5,.,TRBJ1-3,CASSPTLTGNTIYF
TRBV3-1,.,TRBJ2-7,CASSRRGTEAYEQYF
TRBV7-2,once,TRBJ2-6,CARPIGGATAGANVLTF
TRBV9,.,TRBJ2-3,CASSVVGSGRAVDTQYF